The rows below give T cell receptor beta chains drawn from one sample of a study of Ad26.COV2.S vaccination and SARS-CoV-2 variants. Method: immunoSEQ multiplex PCR; TCRdb's copy keeps in-frame clones and lacks some. The sample lists approximately 480,000 clones, about 83% seen once, with 9.5% to 15% in the top ten. The sequencing here drew on peripheral blood, taken in a trial of Ad26.COV2.S vaccine versus placebo. The receptors were sampled from a person aged 18-65 years who received the Ad26.COV2.S COVID-19 vaccine or a placebo. The CDR3 runs from the conserved cysteine through the conserved F or W. A D gene is named only where the DNA matches it firmly. Rows may omit the clone size; those that give it use once, few, many or a size class.

>TRBJ2-5|TRBV2|TRBD2|NA
CASSVGSGSETQYF
TGTGCCAGCAGTGTCGGTAGCGGGAGCGAGACCCAGTACTTC
>TRBJ1-6|TRBV30|TRBD1|NA
CAWSVDRVNSPLHF
TGTGCCTGGAGTGTAGACAGGGTAAACTCACCCCTCCACTTT
>TRBJ2-7|TRBV5-8|NA|NA
CASSAGDGRSYEQYF
TGTGCCAGCAGCGCTGGGGACGGCCGCTCCTACGAGCAGTACTTC
>TRBJ1-6|TRBV11-1|TRBD1|NA
CASSLDRGQSQSPLHF
TGTGCCAGCAGCTTAGATCGGGGACAGAGCCAGTCACCCCTCCACTTT
>TRBJ2-7|TRBV7-6|TRBD2|NA
CASSLEPSGPYEQYF
TGTGCCAGCAGCTTAGAGCCTAGCGGTCCCTACGAGCAGTACTTC
>TRBJ1-2|TRBV7-9|TRBD1|medium-sized
CASSPRQGGYTF
TGTGCCAGCAGCCCGCGACAGGGAGGCTACACCTTC
>TRBJ1-5|TRBV10-3|NA|NA
CAIVGQFNQPQHF
TGTGCCATCGTCGGACAGTTTAATCAGCCCCAGCATTTT
>TRBJ2-7|TRBV7-3|TRBD2|NA
CASSFSGPILAGPPYEQYF
TGTGCCAGCAGCTTTTCGGGGCCTATTCTAGCGGGACCCCCCTACGAGCAGTACTTC
>TRBJ1-1|TRBV19|NA|NA
CASSISGGPLSTEAFF
TGTGCCAGTAGTATAAGCGGGGGGCCCCTTTCTACTGAAGCTTTCTTT
>TRBJ2-5|TRBV19|NA|NA
CASSTGGQETQYF
TGTGCCAGTAGTACCGGGGGCCAAGAGACCCAGTACTTC
>TRBJ2-3|TRBV5-1|TRBD1|once
CASSTYRGRADTQYF
TGCGCCAGCAGCACTTACAGGGGGCGCGCAGATACGCAGTATTTT
>TRBJ1-3|TRBV9|NA|NA
CASGTVSGNTIYF
TGTGCCAGTGGGACCGTCTCTGGAAACACCATATATTTT
>TRBJ1-2|TRBV19|TRBD1|NA
CASSIDIRDRINYGYTF
TGTGCCAGTAGTATAGATATCCGGGACAGGATTAACTATGGCTACACCTTC
>TRBJ2-1|TRBV10-3|NA|NA
CAISEGGRGSGRANEQFF
TGTGCCATCAGTGAAGGGGGCCGGGGGAGCGGCAGGGCCAATGAGCAGTTCTTC
>TRBJ1-5|TRBV19|NA|NA
CASSITGDSNQPQHF
TGTGCCAGTAGTATAACAGGTGATAGCAATCAGCCCCAGCATTTT
>TRBJ1-4|TRBV19|TRBD1|NA
CASSSRTGGHEKLFF
TGTGCCAGTAGTTCTCGGACAGGGGGCCATGAAAAACTGTTTTTT
>TRBJ1-5|TRBV27|NA|NA
CASSPRDANQPQHF
TGTGCCAGCAGTCCCCGGGACGCAAATCAGCCCCAGCATTTT
>TRBJ1-5|TRBV30|NA|once
CAWSVSDSNQPQHF
TGTGCCTGGAGTGTGTCAGATAGCAATCAGCCCCAGCATTTT
>TRBJ2-2|TRBV5-1|NA|NA
CASSLASVAGELFF
TGCGCCAGCAGCTTGGCCTCGGTCGCCGGGGAGCTGTTTTTT
>TRBJ1-5|TRBV27|NA|NA
CASSETRGQPQHF
TGTGCCAGCAGCGAGACACGGGGTCAGCCCCAGCATTTT
>TRBJ2-1|TRBV11-3|TRBD2|NA
CASSSGNSGFGRNEQFF
TGTGCCAGCAGCTCTGGAAATAGCGGGTTTGGTAGGAATGAGCAGTTCTTC
>TRBJ1-6|TRBV19|NA|few
CASRDWGSYNSPLHF
TGTGCCAGTAGGGATTGGGGGTCCTATAATTCACCCCTCCACTTT
>TRBJ2-3|TRBV7-8|TRBD2|NA
CASSLRTGTTADTQYF
TGTGCCAGCAGCTTACGGACCGGGACTACGGCAGATACGCAGTATTTT
>TRBJ2-7|TRBV23-1|TRBD2|NA
CASSQSRAGGIYRALYEQYF
TGCGCCAGCAGTCAATCGCGGGCGGGAGGAATCTATCGTGCGCTCTACGAGCAGTACTTC
>TRBJ2-1|TRBV18|NA|NA
CASSPGGLRNEQFF
TGTGCCAGCTCACCAGGGGGCCTGAGGAATGAGCAGTTCTTC
>TRBJ2-7|TRBV5-4|TRBD2|few
CASSLGWGGAYEQYF
TGTGCCAGCAGCTTGGGGTGGGGAGGGGCCTACGAGCAGTACTTC
>TRBJ2-7|TRBV7-3|TRBD2|NA
CASSPTSGGREQYF
TGTGCCAGCAGCCCGACTAGCGGGGGGCGCGAGCAGTACTTC
>TRBJ2-7|TRBV6-5|TRBD1|NA
CASSYRDRVSPTEQYF
TGTGCCAGCAGTTACCGGGACAGAGTATCGCCTACCGAGCAGTACTTC
>TRBJ2-5|TRBV7-3|NA|NA
CASSPGRQETQYF
TGTGCCAGCAGCCCCGGTCGGCAAGAGACCCAGTACTTC
>TRBJ2-5|TRBV18|TRBD2|NA
CASSPRIQGGQETQYF
TGTGCCAGCTCACCAAGGATCCAGGGAGGGCAAGAGACCCAGTACTTC
>TRBJ2-5|TRBV6-5|NA|NA
CASTEETQYF
TGTGCCAGCACAGAGGAGACCCAGTACTTC
>TRBJ2-7|TRBV18|NA|NA
CASSPLPMGVLSYEQYF
TGTGCCAGCTCACCACTTCCCATGGGGGTGCTCTCCTACGAGCAGTACTTC
>TRBJ2-1|TRBV5-1|NA|NA
CASTTDPGATYNEQFF
TGCGCCAGCACCACCGATCCGGGAGCGACCTACAATGAGCAGTTCTTC
>TRBJ2-6|TRBV5-1|NA|NA
CASDTYSGANVLTF
TGCGCCAGCGACACTTACTCTGGGGCCAACGTCCTGACTTTC
>TRBJ2-1|TRBV6-5|TRBD2|NA
CASRRWREAYNEQFF
TGTGCCAGCCGCCGGTGGCGGGAGGCGTACAATGAGCAGTTCTTC
>TRBJ2-2|TRBV28|NA|NA
CASSPSSGPTNTGELFF
TGTGCCAGCAGTCCCTCCTCCGGGCCGACGAACACCGGGGAGCTGTTTTTT
>TRBJ1-1|TRBV15|TRBD1|NA
CATSIETGRVRTEAFF
TGTGCCACCAGCATAGAGACAGGGAGGGTTCGCACTGAAGCTTTCTTT
>TRBJ1-1|TRBV7-9|NA|many
CASSLYRENTEAFF
TGTGCCAGCAGCTTATACAGGGAGAACACTGAAGCTTTCTTT
>TRBJ2-5|TRBV7-3|TRBD2|NA
CASSRGLAGDGETQYF
TGTGCCAGCAGCCGGGGACTAGCGGGGGATGGGGAGACCCAGTACTTC
>TRBJ2-3|TRBV10-1|NA|NA
CASSAGATQYF
TGCGCCAGCAGTGCCGGAGCGACGCAGTATTTT
>TRBJ1-2|TRBV6-5|NA|NA
CASSYGAEWGYTF
TGTGCCAGCAGTTACGGGGCGGAGTGGGGCTACACCTTC
>TRBJ2-7|TRBV30|NA|NA
CAWKPSVLYF
TGTGCCTGGAAACCTAGCGTCTTGTACTTC
>TRBJ1-5|TRBV28|TRBD1|few
CASDRDYQPQHF
TGTGCCAGCGACAGGGATTATCAGCCCCAGCATTTT
>TRBJ2-3|TRBV7-8|NA|NA
CASSLERSTDTQYF
TGTGCCAGCAGCTTAGAAAGGAGTACAGATACGCAGTATTTT
>TRBJ2-5|TRBV19|NA|NA
CASSLEGAGQETQYF
TGTGCCAGTAGTCTGGAAGGGGCGGGCCAAGAGACCCAGTACTTC
>TRBJ1-1|TRBV10-2|NA|few
CASRPSVQGPTEAFF
TGCGCCAGCAGGCCTTCAGTTCAGGGACCCACTGAAGCTTTCTTT
>TRBJ1-1|TRBV18|TRBD1|NA
CASSPRQGVNTEAFF
TGTGCCAGCTCACCGAGACAGGGCGTGAACACTGAAGCTTTCTTT
>TRBJ1-1|TRBV4-1|TRBD1|NA
CASSHTGVNTEAFF
TGCGCCAGCAGCCATACAGGGGTGAACACTGAAGCTTTCTTT
>TRBJ2-1|TRBV6-5|TRBD2|NA
CASSYSGGYNEQFF
TGTGCCAGCAGTTACTCGGGAGGGTACAATGAGCAGTTCTTC
>TRBJ2-7|TRBV6-5|TRBD1|NA
CASRGTGGAYF
TGTGCCAGCAGGGGGACAGGCGGAGCGTACTTC
>TRBJ2-5|TRBV5-4|NA|NA
CASSLGPHPFQETQYF
TGTGCCAGCAGCTTGGGACCGCACCCTTTCCAAGAGACCCAGTACTTC
>TRBJ1-2|TRBV27|NA|NA
CAASRTANYGYTF
TGTGCCGCCAGCAGAACGGCTAACTATGGCTACACCTTC